Listed below are T cell receptor beta chains from one sample, sequenced in a study of T cell clonotyping in hematopoietic cell transplantation. Method: immunoSEQ multiplex PCR; TCRdb's copy keeps in-frame clones and lacks some. The table has about 5,700 clones, 70% to 80% seen once. The input for sequencing was PBMCs, taken 100 days after allogeneic stem cell transplant. These receptors came from a male patient aged 50 to 59 who had an allogeneic stem cell transplant from an unrelated donor, so the T cells may come from the graft donor. Some clones in this sample may be carry-over from other donors' samples. Each CDR3 is given with its conserved first and last residue. D genes are given only for firm matches. Where a row states a size, it is once, few, many or the class of an expanded clone; other rows omit it.

size: .
V: TRBV5-1
D: TRBD1
J: TRBJ1-5
CDR3: CASRGTGGGQPQHF
DNA: TGCGCCAGCAGGGGGACAGGGGGCGGTCAGCCCCAGCATTTT

size: .
V: TRBV10-3
D: .
J: TRBJ1-1
CDR3: CAIAAGTSRAFF
DNA: TGTGCCATCGCAGCAGGGACGTCTAGAGCTTTCTTT

size: few
V: TRBV30
D: .
J: TRBJ1-6
CDR3: CAWSMGGSTQSPLHF
DNA: TGTGCCTGGAGTATGGGAGGTTCGACCCAATCACCCCTCCACTTT

size: .
V: TRBV29-1
D: .
J: TRBJ2-3
CDR3: CSATTDKWDTQYF
DNA: TGCAGCGCCACGACGGATAAATGGGATACGCAGTATTTT

size: .
V: TRBV2
D: .
J: TRBJ1-1
CDR3: CATTSQGNTEAFF
DNA: TGTGCCACCACCTCACAGGGGAACACTGAAGCTTTCTTT

size: .
V: TRBV4-1
D: .
J: TRBJ1-5
CDR3: CASSQGRYQPQHF
DNA: TGCGCCAGCAGCCAGGGACGGTATCAGCCCCAGCATTTT

size: .
V: TRBV29-1
D: .
J: TRBJ2-5
CDR3: CSVADVKETQYF
DNA: TGCAGCGTGGCGGATGTGAAGGAGACCCAGTACTTC

size: .
V: TRBV30
D: .
J: TRBJ1-6
CDR3: CAWRAHQGNDSPLHF
DNA: TGTGCCTGGAGGGCGCATCAAGGGAATGATTCACCCCTCCACTTT

size: .
V: TRBV7-2
D: .
J: TRBJ1-1
CDR3: CASSLDPRVSEAFF
DNA: TGTGCCAGCAGCTTAGACCCCAGGGTATCGGAGGCTTTCTTT

size: .
V: TRBV10-3
D: TRBD2
J: TRBJ2-2
CDR3: CAIRLTSGDTGELFF
DNA: TGTGCCATCAGGTTGACTAGCGGAGACACCGGGGAGCTGTTTTTT

size: .
V: TRBV2
D: .
J: TRBJ1-6
CDR3: CASSDAGNSPLHF
DNA: TGTGCCAGCAGTGATGCAGGGAATTCACCCCTCCACTTT

size: once
V: TRBV29-1
D: TRBD1
J: TRBJ1-1
CDR3: CSATGALGTEAFF
DNA: TGCAGCGCAACAGGGGCGCTGGGCACTGAAGCTTTCTTT

size: medium-sized
V: TRBV27
D: .
J: TRBJ1-1
CDR3: CASSLLPYLSTEAFF
DNA: TGTGCCAGCAGTTTACTGCCCTACTTGAGCACTGAAGCTTTCTTT

size: .
V: TRBV5-1
D: .
J: TRBJ2-5
CDR3: CASSPDQETQYF
DNA: TGCGCCAGCAGCCCTGATCAAGAGACCCAGTACTTC

size: .
V: TRBV27
D: .
J: TRBJ2-7
CDR3: CASNPSQSADPGSYEQYF
DNA: TGTGCCAGCAACCCTTCCCAGTCTGCAGACCCAGGATCCTACGAGCAGTACTTC

size: few
V: TRBV6-6
D: TRBD2
J: TRBJ2-2
CDR3: CASVLAENLNTGELFF
DNA: TGTGCCAGCGTCCTAGCGGAAAACTTGAACACCGGGGAGCTGTTTTTT

size: .
V: TRBV2
D: .
J: TRBJ1-3
CDR3: CASTESGAMGNTIYF
DNA: TGTGCCAGCACCGAATCCGGGGCCATGGGAAACACCATATATTTT

size: .
V: TRBV28
D: TRBD1
J: TRBJ1-3
CDR3: CASSSPRGQGGNTIYF
DNA: TGTGCCAGCAGTTCCCCACGAGGACAGGGTGGAAACACCATATATTTT

size: .
V: TRBV2
D: .
J: TRBJ2-7
CDR3: CAGAGPTYEQYF
DNA: TGTGCCGGCGCGGGTCCCACCTACGAGCAGTACTTC

size: few
V: TRBV13
D: TRBD1
J: TRBJ1-5
CDR3: CASSYRGQPQHF
DNA: TGTGCCAGCAGCTACAGGGGCCAGCCCCAGCATTTT

size: .
V: TRBV18
D: .
J: TRBJ2-7
CDR3: CASSPSGQGTYEQYF
DNA: TGTGCCAGCTCACCCTCCGGGCAGGGTACCTACGAGCAGTACTTC

size: .
V: TRBV7-9
D: .
J: TRBJ2-7
CDR3: CASSLVGIYEQYF
DNA: TGTGCCAGCAGCTTAGTGGGGATCTACGAGCAGTACTTC

size: .
V: TRBV29-1
D: .
J: TRBJ2-2
CDR3: CSAGNTGELFF
DNA: TGCAGCGCCGGGAACACCGGGGAGCTGTTTTTT

size: .
V: TRBV7-2
D: TRBD2
J: TRBJ2-7
CDR3: CASSLVSGGSYEQYF
DNA: TGTGCCAGCAGCTTAGTTTCGGGAGGGAGCTACGAGCAGTACTTC

size: .
V: TRBV14
D: TRBD1
J: TRBJ2-7
CDR3: CASSHTGGSYEQYF
DNA: TGTGCCAGCAGCCACACAGGGGGGAGCTACGAGCAGTACTTC

size: .
V: TRBV30
D: .
J: TRBJ2-7
CDR3: CAWSVLGELGYEQYF
DNA: TGTGCCTGGAGTGTACTTGGGGAGTTAGGTTACGAGCAGTACTTC